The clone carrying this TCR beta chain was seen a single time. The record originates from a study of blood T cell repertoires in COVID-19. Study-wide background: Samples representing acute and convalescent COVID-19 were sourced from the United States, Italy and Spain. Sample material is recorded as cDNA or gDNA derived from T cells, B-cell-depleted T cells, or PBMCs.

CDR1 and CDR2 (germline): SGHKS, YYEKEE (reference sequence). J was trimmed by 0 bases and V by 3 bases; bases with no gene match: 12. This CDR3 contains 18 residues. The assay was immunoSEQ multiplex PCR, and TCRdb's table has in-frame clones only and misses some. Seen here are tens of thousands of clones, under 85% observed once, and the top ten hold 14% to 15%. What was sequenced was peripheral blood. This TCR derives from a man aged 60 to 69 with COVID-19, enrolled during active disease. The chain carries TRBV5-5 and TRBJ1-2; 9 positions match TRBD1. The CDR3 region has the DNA TGTGCCAGCAGCTGGGCACCCGGACAGGGGAGATCTAACTATGGCTACACCTTC. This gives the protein CASSWAPGQGRSNYGYTF.